The clone carrying this T cell receptor beta chain has at least ten counts. Its antigen remains unidentified. The time point: persistent/refractory GD, antithyroid drugs over 5 years with positive TRAb. Extracted RNA from PBMCs served as the source of the TCR library. In this cohort, patients came from an endocrinology department located in Xi'an, China. The CDR3 covers 13 residues. V was shortened by 5 bases and J by 7 bases, with 15 bases between the two germline ends. Germline V lookup: CDR1 MDHEN, CDR2 SYDVKM. The data were taken from a study of regulatory T cells in long-lasting Graves disease. HTBI primers from iRepertoire and Arm-PCR of CDR3 regions yielded the TCR beta libraries. A single record per CDR3 protein comes from TCRdb applying MiXCR to the multiplex PCR reads. The sample consists of 390,000 or so distinct CDR3 sequences, roughly 24% of them appearing once. Study-level findings and limits: There was favoring of TRBV28, TRBJ1-2 and TRBJ2-5 in persistent disease.

V usage is TRBV28 and J usage is TRBJ2-7; unclear D gene. The sequence derives from a woman between 35 and 50 years old with Graves disease. The sample here was peripheral blood mononuclear cells (PBMCs), taken when the disease was refractory, from a patient treated with antithyroid drugs. CDR3 in DNA: TGTGCCAGCAGTCCCCGACTTACGAGGGAGCAGTACTTC. Its translation: CASSPRLTREQYF.